This TCR beta chain was recorded in a study of shared clonotypes between healthy human individuals. The V end lost 2 bases, the J end lost 4 bases, and 9 bases lay between the germline ends. The CDR3 consists of 14 residues. CDR1 and CDR2 (germline): SSHAT, FNYEAQ (reference sequence). Generated by immunoSEQ multiplex PCR, the TCRdb table keeps only in-frame clones and is missing some. The repertoire has more than 200,000 clones, about 69% of them found once; the top ten carry 11%. V usage is TRBV7-7 and J usage is TRBJ2-1; D may be TRBD2 (5 bases). The sequence was collected from a man aged 25-45 years in good health. The material sequenced was memory CD4+ T cells sorted from blood. Documented subset: CD45RA-negative fraction. The DNA for the CDR3 is TGTGCCAGCAGCTTATCGGGGAAATACAATGAGCAGTTCTTC. Its translation: CASSLSGKYNEQFF.